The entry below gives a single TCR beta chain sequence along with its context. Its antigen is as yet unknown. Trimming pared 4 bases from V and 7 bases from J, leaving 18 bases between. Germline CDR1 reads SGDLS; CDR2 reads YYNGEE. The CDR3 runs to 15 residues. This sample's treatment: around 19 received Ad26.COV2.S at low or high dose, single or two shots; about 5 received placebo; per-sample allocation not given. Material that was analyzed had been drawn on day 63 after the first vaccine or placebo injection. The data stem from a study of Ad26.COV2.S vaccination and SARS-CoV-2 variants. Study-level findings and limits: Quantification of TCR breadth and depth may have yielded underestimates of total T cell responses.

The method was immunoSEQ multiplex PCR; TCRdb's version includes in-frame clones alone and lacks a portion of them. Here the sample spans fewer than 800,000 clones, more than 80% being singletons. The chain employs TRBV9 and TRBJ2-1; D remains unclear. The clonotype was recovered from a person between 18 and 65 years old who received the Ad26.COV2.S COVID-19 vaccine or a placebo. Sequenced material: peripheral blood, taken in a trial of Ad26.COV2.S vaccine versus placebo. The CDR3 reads CASSLQADRINEQFF. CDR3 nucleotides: TGTGCCAGCAGCCTTCAGGCGGACCGAATTAATGAGCAGTTCTTC.